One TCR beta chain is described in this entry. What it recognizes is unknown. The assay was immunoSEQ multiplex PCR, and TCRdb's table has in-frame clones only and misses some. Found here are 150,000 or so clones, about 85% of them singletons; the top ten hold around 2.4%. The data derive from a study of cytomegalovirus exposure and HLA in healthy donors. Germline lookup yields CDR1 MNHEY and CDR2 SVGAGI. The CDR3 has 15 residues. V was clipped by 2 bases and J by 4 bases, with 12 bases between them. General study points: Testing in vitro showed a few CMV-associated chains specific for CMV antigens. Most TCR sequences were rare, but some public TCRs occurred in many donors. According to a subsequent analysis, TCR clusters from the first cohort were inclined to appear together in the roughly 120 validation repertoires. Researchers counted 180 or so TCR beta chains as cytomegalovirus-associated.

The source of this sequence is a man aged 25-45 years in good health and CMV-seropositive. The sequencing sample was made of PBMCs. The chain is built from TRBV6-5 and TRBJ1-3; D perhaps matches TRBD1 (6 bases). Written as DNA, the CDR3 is TGTGCCAGCAGTTACGTACAGGGCTACGGAAACACCATATATTTT. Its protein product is CASSYVQGYGNTIYF.